The present entry profiles one T cell receptor (beta chain) with its context. Its antigen remains undetermined. No much larger clonotype is one base removed from it; base qualities were not supplied. The record originates from a study of blood T cell repertoires in COVID-19 (dated by TCRdb to 2020 to 2022). With respect to the entire study: The collaborator samples originated in the United States, Italy and Spain and spanned the acute and convalescent phases of COVID-19. The material from the prospective study consisted of cDNA or gDNA derived from T cells, B-cell-depleted T cells, or PBMCs. Subjects who had been exposed to COVID-19, were actively infected with it, or had recovered from it provided the deeply sampled blood TCRbeta repertoires that made up the dataset. The repertoires were released in a freely available public database meant as a resource for research on the immune response to SARS-CoV-2. The samples were drawn from two sources: the first 160 participants of the ongoing ImmuneRACE study, and 1,200 or so subjects contributed by 6 global collaborators. Nearly every sample came with metadata listing a de-identified subject ID, COVID-19 status, age in years and sex. Where HLA class I and class II types were available, the types were taken from metadata supplied by the sample provider, not from assay-based typing.

The CDR3, from cysteine to phenylalanine, totals 14 residues. Just CDR3 DNA is preserved here, 42 bases in frame from base 1. CDR1 and CDR2 (SGHVS, FNYEAQ) derive from the germline V gene. After removal of 5 bases from V and 9 bases from J, the junction retains 5 bases not matched to a gene. Participants in the prospective study were enrolled through a virtual design, were aged roughly 18 to 90 years, and lived in under 25 United States geographic areas. Cohort assignment in the prospective study relied on participant-reported clinical history from a screening survey and a study questionnaire. Mobile phlebotomists in the prospective study collected whole blood, serum and a nasopharyngeal or oropharyngeal swab from every participant. Additional blood draws and questionnaires over an approximately 2-month period could optionally be provided by prospective study participants. Before DNA extraction, blood samples from the prospective study were shipped at room temperature or frozen.

TCRbeta CDR3 regions were amplified from genomic DNA by means of the immunoSEQ Assay, a bias-controlled multiplex PCR. In the original analysis: Within the assay, amplification of reference gene primers was used to estimate how many nucleated cells each sample contained. To quantify the absolute abundance of each unique TCRbeta CDR3 rearrangement, sequence reads were collapsed and filtered. For each sample, productive Simpson clonality was calculated by taking the square root of Simpson's diversity index across productive rearrangements. What TCRdb holds here is the immuneACCESS table cut down to in-frame rearrangements. Part of the clones is not present; checked against another copy, under half of the missing clones reflect an unresolved V gene, and the others are unexplained. The D gene and trimming were derived from the DNA, and the V and J assignments and clone size from that table. The sample includes 470,000 or so clones, with roughly nine tenths observed a single time. The ten largest clonotypes hold nearly 2% of the sample.

The investigation overall reported the following: How much clinical and demographic metadata was included differed by source and by participant, and the metadata was provided uncurated.

The chain joins TRBV7-6 to TRBJ1-6; 9 central nucleotides agree with TRBD1. The sequencing sample was made of PBMCs or T cells enriched from blood (not recorded which). The TCR was taken from a woman younger than 35 with acute COVID-19. The CDR3 protein: CASSPGTGSSPLHF. The DNA is as follows: TGTGCCAGCAGCCCTGGGACAGGGTCTTCACCCCTCCACTTT.